This TCR beta chain was found in a study of blood T cell repertoires in COVID-19. Trimming at V came to 4 bases and at J to 4 bases, leaving 16 bases not matched to a gene. The germline V gene encodes CDR1 LGHNA and CDR2 YNFKEQ. CDR3 length: 18 residues. Per the original data handling: Nucleated cell number was recorded as an estimate derived from reference gene primer amplification. Profiling relied on immunoSEQ multiplex PCR, and the TCRdb table lists in-frame clones only, not all of them. The D gene and trimming were derived from the DNA, and the V and J assignments and clone size from that table. Here the sample spans 400,000 or so clones, 70% to 90% being singletons.

This clonotype originated in a middle-aged woman with COVID-19, enrolled during active disease. The sample consisted of peripheral blood. The chain carries TRBV4-2 and TRBJ2-1; 7 nucleotides agree with TRBD2. The CDR3 protein is CASSLGGETIGGYNEQFF. The CDR3 DNA sequence: TGTGCCAGCAGCCTTGGCGGGGAGACAATCGGGGGGTACAATGAGCAGTTCTTC.